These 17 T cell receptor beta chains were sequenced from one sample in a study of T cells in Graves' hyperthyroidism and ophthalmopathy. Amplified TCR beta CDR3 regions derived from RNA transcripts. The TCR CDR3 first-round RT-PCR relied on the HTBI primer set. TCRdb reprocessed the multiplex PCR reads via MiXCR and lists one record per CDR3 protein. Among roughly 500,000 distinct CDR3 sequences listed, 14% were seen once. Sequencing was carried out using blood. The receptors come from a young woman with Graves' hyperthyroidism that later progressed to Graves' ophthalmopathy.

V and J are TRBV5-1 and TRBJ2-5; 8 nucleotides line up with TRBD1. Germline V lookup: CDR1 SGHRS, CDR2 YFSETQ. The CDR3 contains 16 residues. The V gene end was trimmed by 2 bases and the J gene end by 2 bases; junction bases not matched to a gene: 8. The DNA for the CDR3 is TGCGCCAGCAGCTTCTCGATCGACAGGGGACAAGAGACCCAGTACTTC. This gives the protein CASSFSIDRGQETQYF.

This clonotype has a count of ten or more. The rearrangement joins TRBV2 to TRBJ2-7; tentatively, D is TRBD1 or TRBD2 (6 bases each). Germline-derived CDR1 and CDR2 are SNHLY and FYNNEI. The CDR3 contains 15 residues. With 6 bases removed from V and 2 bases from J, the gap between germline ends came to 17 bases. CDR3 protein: CASSEPNREAYEQYF. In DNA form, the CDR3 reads TGTGCCAGCAGCGAACCTAACAGGGAGGCCTACGAGCAGTACTTC.

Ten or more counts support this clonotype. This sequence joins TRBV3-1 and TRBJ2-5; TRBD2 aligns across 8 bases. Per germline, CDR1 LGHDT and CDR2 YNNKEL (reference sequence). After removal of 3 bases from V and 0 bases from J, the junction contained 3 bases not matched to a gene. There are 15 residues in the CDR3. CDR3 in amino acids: CASSHQLADQETQYF. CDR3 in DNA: TGTGCCAGCAGCCACCAACTAGCGGACCAAGAGACCCAGTACTTC.

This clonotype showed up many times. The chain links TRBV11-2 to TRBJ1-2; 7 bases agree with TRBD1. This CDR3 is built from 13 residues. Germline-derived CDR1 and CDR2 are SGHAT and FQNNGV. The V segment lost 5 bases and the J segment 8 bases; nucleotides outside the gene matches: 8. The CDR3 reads CASSKQGRTGYTF. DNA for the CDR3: TGTGCCAGCAGCAAACAGGGGAGGACGGGCTACACCTTC.

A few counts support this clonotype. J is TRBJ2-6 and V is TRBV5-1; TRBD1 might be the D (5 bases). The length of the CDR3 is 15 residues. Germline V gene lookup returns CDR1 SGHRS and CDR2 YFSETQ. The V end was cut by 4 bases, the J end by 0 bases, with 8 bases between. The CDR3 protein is CASSDRISGANVLTF. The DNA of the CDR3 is TGCGCCAGCAGCGACAGAATCTCTGGGGCCAACGTCCTGACTTTC.

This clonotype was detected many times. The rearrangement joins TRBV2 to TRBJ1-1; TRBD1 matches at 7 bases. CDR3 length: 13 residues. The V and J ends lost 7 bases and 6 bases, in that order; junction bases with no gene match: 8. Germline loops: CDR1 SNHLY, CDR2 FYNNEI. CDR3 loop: CASNRQGPAEAFF. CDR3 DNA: TGTGCCAGCAATAGACAGGGTCCGGCTGAAGCTTTCTTT. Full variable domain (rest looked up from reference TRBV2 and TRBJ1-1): EPEVTQTPSHQVTQMGQEVILRCVPISNHLYFYWYRQILGQKVEFLVSFYNNEISEKSEIFDDQFSVERPDGSNFTLKIRSTKLEDSAMYFCASNRQGPAEAFFGQGTRLTVV.

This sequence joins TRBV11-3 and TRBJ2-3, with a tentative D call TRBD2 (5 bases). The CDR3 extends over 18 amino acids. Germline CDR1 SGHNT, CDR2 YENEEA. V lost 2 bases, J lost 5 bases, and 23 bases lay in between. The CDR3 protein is CASSLTLSGELVGDTQYF. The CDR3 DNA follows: TGTGCCAGCAGCTTAACCCTGAGTGGGGAGCTAGTAGGAGATACGCAGTATTTT.

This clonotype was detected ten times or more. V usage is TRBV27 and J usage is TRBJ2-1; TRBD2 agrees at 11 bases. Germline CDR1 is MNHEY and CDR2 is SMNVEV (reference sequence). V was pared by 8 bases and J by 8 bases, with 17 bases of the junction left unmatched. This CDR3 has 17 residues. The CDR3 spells CASGPTGTSGLGYEQFF. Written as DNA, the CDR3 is TGTGCCAGCGGACCGACCGGGACTAGCGGACTCGGCTATGAGCAGTTCTTC.

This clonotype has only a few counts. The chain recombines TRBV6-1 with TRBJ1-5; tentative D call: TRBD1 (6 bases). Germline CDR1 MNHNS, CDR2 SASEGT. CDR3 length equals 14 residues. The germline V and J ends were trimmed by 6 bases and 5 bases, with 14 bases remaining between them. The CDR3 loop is CASRKGGEYQPQHF. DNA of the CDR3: TGTGCCAGCAGAAAAGGGGGGGAGTATCAGCCCCAGCATTTT.

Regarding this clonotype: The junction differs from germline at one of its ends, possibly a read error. The CDR3 region is CASRTTGEVGTHYF. The CDR3 DNA reads TGTGCCAGCAGAACGACAGGGGAGGTTGGGACCCACTACTTC. The chain couples TRBV4-2 to TRBJ2-5; 8 bases are shared with TRBD1. This CDR3 has 14 residues. CDR1 is LGHNA, CDR2 YNFKEQ, per germline.

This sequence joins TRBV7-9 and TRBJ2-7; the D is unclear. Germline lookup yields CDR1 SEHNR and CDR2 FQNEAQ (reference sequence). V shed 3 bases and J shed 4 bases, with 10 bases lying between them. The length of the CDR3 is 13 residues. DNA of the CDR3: TGTGCCAGCAGCTTTCCAGCGCGTTACGAGCAGTACTTC. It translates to CASSFPARYEQYF.

In nucleotides, the CDR3 is TGTGCCAGTAGTATTTCCAGGAGCTCCTACAATGAGCAGTTCTTC. Translating it yields CASSISRSSYNEQFF. V gene TRBV19 combines with J gene TRBJ2-1; D not resolved. The CDR3 sequence is 15 residues long. Germline values: CDR1 LNHDA, CDR2 SQIVND (reference sequence). V was cut by 3 bases and J by 0 bases, with 9 bases left in between.

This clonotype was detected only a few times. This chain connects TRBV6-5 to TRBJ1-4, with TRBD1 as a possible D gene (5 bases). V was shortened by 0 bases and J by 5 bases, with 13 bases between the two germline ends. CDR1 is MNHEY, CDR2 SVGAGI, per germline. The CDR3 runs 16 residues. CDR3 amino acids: CASSYSIQEINEKLFF. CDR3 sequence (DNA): TGTGCCAGCAGTTACTCAATACAGGAGATCAATGAAAAACTGTTTTTT.

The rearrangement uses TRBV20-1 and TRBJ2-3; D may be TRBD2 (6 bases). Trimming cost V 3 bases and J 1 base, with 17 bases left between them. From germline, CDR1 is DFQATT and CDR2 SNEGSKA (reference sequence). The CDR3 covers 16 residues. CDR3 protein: CSARSPARRGTDTQYF. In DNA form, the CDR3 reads TGCAGTGCTAGGTCCCCAGCGAGGAGGGGCACAGATACGCAGTATTTT.

The CDR3 spells CASSPASGRKLPDTQYF. CDR3 nucleotides: TGTGCCAGCAGCCCTGCTAGCGGGAGAAAGCTCCCAGATACGCAGTATTTT. The chain recombines TRBV28 with TRBJ2-3, with 10 bases lining up with TRBD2. CDR1 and CDR2 from the germline V gene are MDHEN and SYDVKM. The length of the CDR3 is 17 residues. The V segment lost 6 bases and the J segment 4 bases; nucleotides outside the gene matches: 13.

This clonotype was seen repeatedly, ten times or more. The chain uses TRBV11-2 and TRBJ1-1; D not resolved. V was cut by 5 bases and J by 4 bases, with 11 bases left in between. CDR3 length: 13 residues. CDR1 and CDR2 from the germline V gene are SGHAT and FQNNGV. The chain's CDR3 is CASSVWGGTEAFF. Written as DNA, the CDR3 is TGTGCCAGCAGCGTGTGGGGTGGCACTGAAGCTTTCTTT.

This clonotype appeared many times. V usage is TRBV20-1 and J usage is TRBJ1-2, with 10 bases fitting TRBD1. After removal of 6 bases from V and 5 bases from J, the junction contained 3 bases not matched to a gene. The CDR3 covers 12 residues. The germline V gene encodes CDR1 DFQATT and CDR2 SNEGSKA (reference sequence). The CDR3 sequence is CSAVGQGYGYTF. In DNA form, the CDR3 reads TGCAGTGCCGTGGGACAGGGGTATGGCTACACCTTC.